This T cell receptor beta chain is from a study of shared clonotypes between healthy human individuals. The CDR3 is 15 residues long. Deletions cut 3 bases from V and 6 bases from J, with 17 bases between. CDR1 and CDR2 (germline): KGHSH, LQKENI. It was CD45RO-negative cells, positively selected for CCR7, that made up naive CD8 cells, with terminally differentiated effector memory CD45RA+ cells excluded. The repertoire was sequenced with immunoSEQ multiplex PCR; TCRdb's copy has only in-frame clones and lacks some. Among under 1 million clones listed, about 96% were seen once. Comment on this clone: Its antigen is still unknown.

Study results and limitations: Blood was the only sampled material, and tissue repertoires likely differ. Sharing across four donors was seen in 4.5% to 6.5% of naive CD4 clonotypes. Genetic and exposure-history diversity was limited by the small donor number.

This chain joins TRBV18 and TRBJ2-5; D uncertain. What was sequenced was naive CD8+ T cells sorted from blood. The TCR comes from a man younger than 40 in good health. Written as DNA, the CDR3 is TGTGCCAGCTCACCCGTCGAGAGCGAACTCCAGACCCAGTACTTC. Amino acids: CASSPVESELQTQYF.